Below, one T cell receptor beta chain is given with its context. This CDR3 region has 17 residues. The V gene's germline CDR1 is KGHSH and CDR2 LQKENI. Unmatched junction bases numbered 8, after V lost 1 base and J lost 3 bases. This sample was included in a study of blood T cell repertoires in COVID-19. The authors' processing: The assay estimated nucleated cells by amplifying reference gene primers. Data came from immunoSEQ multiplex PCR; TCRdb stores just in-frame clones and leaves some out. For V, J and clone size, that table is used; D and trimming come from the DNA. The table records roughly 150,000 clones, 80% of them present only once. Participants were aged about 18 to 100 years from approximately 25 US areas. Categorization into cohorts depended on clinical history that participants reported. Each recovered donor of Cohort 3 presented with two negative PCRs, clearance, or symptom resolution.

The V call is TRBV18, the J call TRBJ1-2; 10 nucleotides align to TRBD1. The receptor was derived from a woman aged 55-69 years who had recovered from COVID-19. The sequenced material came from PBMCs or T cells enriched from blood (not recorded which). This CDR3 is CASSPLQGTGEDYGYTF. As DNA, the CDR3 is TGTGCCAGCTCACCACTTCAAGGGACAGGGGAGGACTATGGCTACACCTTC.